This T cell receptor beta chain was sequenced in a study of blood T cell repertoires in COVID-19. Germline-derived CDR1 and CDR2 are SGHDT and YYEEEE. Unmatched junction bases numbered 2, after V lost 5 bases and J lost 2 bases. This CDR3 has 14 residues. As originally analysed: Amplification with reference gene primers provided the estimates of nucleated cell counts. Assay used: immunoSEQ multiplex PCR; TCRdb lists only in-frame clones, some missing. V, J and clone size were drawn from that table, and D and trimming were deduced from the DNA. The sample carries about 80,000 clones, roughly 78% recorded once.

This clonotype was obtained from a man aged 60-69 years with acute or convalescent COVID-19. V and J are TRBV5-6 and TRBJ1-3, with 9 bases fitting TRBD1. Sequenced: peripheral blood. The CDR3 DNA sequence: TGTGCCAGCAGTCGGGACAGGGCTGGAAACACCATATATTTT. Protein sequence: CASSRDRAGNTIYF.